This entry lists 29 T cell receptor beta chains sequenced from one sample in a study of shared clonotypes between healthy human individuals. Profiled with immunoSEQ multiplex PCR; TCRdb holds only in-frame clones, not every one. This sample has over 2,000,000 clones; approximately 92% occur once, and the top ten carry about 1.6%. The naive CD8 population came from CD45RO-negative cells selected for CCR7, without terminally differentiated effector memory CD45RA+ cells. Material: naive CD8+ T cells from PBMCs. The receptors come from a man younger than 30 in good health. Some clones in this sample may be carry-over from other donors' samples.

The CDR3 nucleotides read TGTGCCAGCAGTTACCTAGCGGGAGATGGCTACGAGCAGTACTTC. Translation: CASSYLAGDGYEQYF. The chain uses TRBV6-5 and TRBJ2-7; 10 nucleotides line up with TRBD2. Germline CDR1 MNHEY, CDR2 SVGAGI. V lost 2 bases and J lost 3; bases outside the gene matches: 4. This CDR3 is 15 amino acids long.

As for this clone: Other DNA sequences in the same sample also yield this CDR3. The V and J genes are TRBV19 and TRBJ2-2; D remains unclear. Deletions cut 0 bases from V and 4 bases from J, with 3 bases between. The CDR3 runs to 13 residues. Germline V gene data show CDR1 as LNHDA and CDR2 as SQIVND (reference sequence). In DNA form, the CDR3 reads TGTGCCAGTAGTATAGACCCCACCGGGGAGCTGTTTTTT. It specifies CASSIDPTGELFF.

The rearrangement uses TRBV5-1 and TRBJ2-3; the D gene is possibly TRBD2 (6 bases). The CDR3 is made up of 14 amino acids. The germline CDR1 and CDR2 sequences are SGHRS and YFSETQ. Trimming removed 3 bases from V and 3 bases from J, with 11 bases in between. This CDR3 is CASSYGSRTDTQYF. The CDR3 bases are TGCGCCAGCAGCTACGGGAGTAGGACAGATACGCAGTATTTT. Drawing the rest from reference TRBV5-1 and TRBJ2-3, the complete variable domain is KAGVTQTPRYLIKTRGQQVTLSCSPISGHRSVSWYQQTPGQGLQFLFEYFSETQRNKGNFPGRFSGRQFSNSRSEMNVSTLELGDSALYLCASSYGSRTDTQYFGPGTRLTVL.

The V gene is TRBV5-6, the J gene TRBJ2-1; 7 nucleotides match TRBD1. Germline V CDR1 and CDR2: SGHDT, YYEEEE. This CDR3 has 15 amino acids. The junction had 7 bases not matched to a gene; V was cut back by 4 bases and J by 3 bases. The CDR3 DNA is TGTGCCAGCAGCCTGGGACAGACAAACTACAATGAGCAGTTCTTC. Protein sequence: CASSLGQTNYNEQFF.

V usage is TRBV28 and J usage is TRBJ2-1, with a weak D call TRBD1 (5 bases). Germline-derived CDR1 and CDR2 are MDHEN and SYDVKM. The CDR3 sequence is 14 residues long. V dropped 3 bases and J dropped 10 bases, with 16 bases sitting between them. Here the CDR3 DNA reads TGTGCCAGCAGTTTCTTGGGCAGGGTGGACGAGCAGTTCTTC. Its protein product is CASSFLGRVDEQFF. Supplemented by reference TRBV28 and TRBJ2-1, the full variable domain reads DVKVTQSSRYLVKRTGEKVFLECVQDMDHENMFWYRQDPGLGLRLIYFSYDVKMKEKGDIPEGYSVSREKKERFSLILESASTNQTSMYLCASSFLGRVDEQFFGPGTRLTVL.

This chain connects TRBV28 to TRBJ2-1; 10 nucleotides align to TRBD2. Trimming at V came to 4 bases and at J to 3 bases, leaving 9 bases not matched to a gene. In germline, CDR1 is MDHEN, CDR2 SYDVKM. This CDR3 is built from 17 residues. The CDR3 spells CASSSRGTSVNYNEQFF. For the CDR3, the DNA is TGTGCCAGCAGTTCTCGAGGGACTAGCGTTAACTACAATGAGCAGTTCTTC. Together with reference TRBV28 and TRBJ2-1, the CDR3 gives the full variable domain: DVKVTQSSRYLVKRTGEKVFLECVQDMDHENMFWYRQDPGLGLRLIYFSYDVKMKEKGDIPEGYSVSREKKERFSLILESASTNQTSMYLCASSSRGTSVNYNEQFFGPGTRLTVL.

This clone was seen only once. The chain links TRBV4-3 to TRBJ2-7; D gene ambiguous. CDR3 length: 17 amino acids. Germline CDR1 reads LGHNA; CDR2 reads YSLEER. V dropped 0 bases and J dropped 1 base, with 16 bases sitting between them. The DNA of the CDR3 is TGCGCCAGCAGCCAAGAATGGGTGGGATTGGGTTCCTACGAGCAGTACTTC. Translated, it gives CASSQEWVGLGSYEQYF.

CDR3 sequence reads: CASSEGGGDDQPQHF. CDR3 in DNA: TGTGCCAGCAGCGAAGGAGGGGGTGATGATCAGCCCCAGCATTTT. The rearrangement uses TRBV9 and TRBJ1-5; possible D gene TRBD1, 6 bases. This CDR3 has 15 amino acids. Germline values: CDR1 SGDLS, CDR2 YYNGEE. Trimming left V 3 bases short and J 5 bases short, with 15 bases between.

This chain connects TRBV9 to TRBJ2-5; 9 bases match TRBD2. The CDR3 length is 16 residues. Trimming removed 4 bases from V and 5 bases from J; junction bases left unmatched: 12. Germline lookup yields CDR1 SGDLS and CDR2 YYNGEE. The DNA for the CDR3 is TGTGCCAGCAGCCCTAGCTTTAGCGGGAGAGGGGAGACCCAGTACTTC. Its translation: CASSPSFSGRGETQYF.

For the CDR3, the DNA is TGTGCCAGCAGTTACTCGGGGTCGTACTACGAGCAGTACTTC. It encodes CASSYSGSYYEQYF. The J gene is TRBJ2-7, the V gene TRBV6-5; no firm D call. This CDR3 has 14 amino acids. The ends were cut back, 0 bases at V and 3 bases at J, with 9 bases in the middle. From germline, CDR1 is MNHEY and CDR2 SVGAGI.

The rearrangement uses TRBV10-3 and TRBJ2-6; 13 bases line up with TRBD2. V trimming: 5 bases; J trimming: 1 base; junction bases outside the gene matches: 2. Germline V CDR1 and CDR2: ENHRY, SYGVKD. The CDR3 is 17 amino acids. DNA for the CDR3: TGTGCCATCAGTTCGGGACTAGCGGGATCTGGGGCCAACGTCCTGACTTTC. It codes for CAISSGLAGSGANVLTF.

The CDR3 protein is CASSQGVGGSLDEQYF. For the CDR3, the DNA is TGCGCCAGCAGCCAAGGTGTGGGCGGGAGCCTAGACGAGCAGTACTTC. The rearrangement joins TRBV4-1 to TRBJ2-7; 7 bases align to TRBD2. V trimming: 1 base; J trimming: 5 bases; junction bases outside the gene matches: 11. CDR3 size: 16 residues. Germline lookup yields CDR1 MGHRA and CDR2 YSYEKL.

The rearrangement links TRBV18 to TRBJ1-1, with TRBD1 as a possible D gene (5 bases). Trimming removed 6 bases from V and 0 bases from J, with 11 bases in between. Germline CDR1 is KGHSH and CDR2 is LQKENI. The CDR3 consists of 14 residues. For the CDR3, the DNA is TGTGCCAGCTCGGAGGGACCGCTGAACACTGAAGCTTTCTTT. Residues: CASSEGPLNTEAFF.

A few counts support this clone. The J gene is TRBJ1-1, the V gene TRBV25-1, with TRBD1 as a possible D gene (5 bases). Germline V gene data show CDR1 as MGHDK and CDR2 as SYGVNS. Trimming removed 4 bases at V and 5 bases at J, with 11 bases between. This CDR3 spans 13 amino acids. CDR3 sequence (DNA): TGTGCCAGCAGTGGTCTGGGGGTGACTGAAGCTTTCTTT. Translating gives CASSGLGVTEAFF.

CDR3 in amino acids: CASSIQIRGGELFF. The CDR3 region has the DNA TGTGCCAGCAGTATCCAGATTCGGGGCGGGGAGCTGTTTTTT. The chain recombines TRBV6-1 with TRBJ2-2, with D possibly TRBD2 on 5 matching bases. Germline V lookup: CDR1 MNHNS, CDR2 SASEGT. V gave up 5 bases and J gave up 7 bases, with 14 bases separating them. The CDR3 is made up of 14 amino acids.

The CDR3 region has the DNA TGTGCCAGCAGACCGATTAGCGGGACTTCCTACAATGAGCAGTTCTTC. Residues: CASRPISGTSYNEQFF. The rearrangement joins TRBV28 to TRBJ2-1; 8 bases are shared with TRBD2. After removal of 6 bases from V and 1 base from J, the junction contained 8 bases not matched to a gene. This CDR3 has 16 residues. CDR1 and CDR2 from the germline V gene are MDHEN and SYDVKM.

As to this clone: This specimen includes other DNA sequences encoding the same CDR3. J is TRBJ1-2 and V is TRBV7-9; unclear D gene. CDR1 and CDR2 (germline): SEHNR, FQNEAQ (reference sequence). Trimming shortened V by 1 base and J by 2 bases, and 8 bases separated the two germline ends. This CDR3 contains 14 residues. Here the CDR3 DNA reads TGTGCCAGCAGCTTAGGGGTATCAAACTATGGCTACACCTTC. Translated, it gives CASSLGVSNYGYTF.

This clone occurred once. The chain employs TRBV30 and TRBJ1-5; 7 bases match TRBD1. V shed 3 bases and J 2 bases; nucleotides not matched to a gene: 4. The CDR3 runs to 14 residues. Germline V lookup: CDR1 GTSNPN, CDR2 SVGIG (reference sequence). The CDR3 protein is CAWSSGTGNQPQHF. The CDR3 DNA is TGTGCCTGGAGCTCCGGGACAGGCAATCAGCCCCAGCATTTT.

This chain links TRBV27 with TRBJ2-1; TRBD2 matches at 14 bases. The CDR3 totals 14 residues. Germline values: CDR1 MNHEY, CDR2 SMNVEV (reference sequence). V lost 7 bases to trimming and J lost 10 bases; unmatched junction nucleotides: 6. CDR3 amino acids: CASTGLAGGPEQFF. The CDR3 nucleotides read TGTGCCAGCACAGGACTAGCGGGAGGCCCCGAGCAGTTCTTC.

The V gene is TRBV4-2, the J gene TRBJ1-1; 7 nucleotides line up with TRBD1. CDR1 LGHNA and CDR2 YNFKEQ come from the germline V gene. The junction had 6 bases not matched to a gene; V was cut back by 0 bases and J by 2 bases. The CDR3 covers 16 residues. In DNA form, the CDR3 reads TGTGCCAGCAGCCAAGACCCGGGACAGCTCAACACTGAAGCTTTCTTT. Translation: CASSQDPGQLNTEAFF.

The genes are TRBV7-8 and TRBJ1-2; no firm D call. CDR1 and CDR2 from the germline V gene are SGHVS and FQNEAQ. The CDR3 contains 14 residues. V was pared by 1 base and J by 6 bases, with 12 bases between. Here the CDR3 reads CASSLGPSVHGYTF. The CDR3 DNA follows: TGTGCCAGCAGCTTAGGGCCCTCGGTGCATGGCTACACCTTC.

The chain recombines TRBV10-3 with TRBJ2-7; 9 nucleotides agree with TRBD1. Germline assignment: CDR1 ENHRY and CDR2 SYGVKD. Losses at the gene ends were 5 bases for V and 2 bases for J; bases not matched to a gene: 4. This CDR3 spans 14 amino acids. CDR3: CAISSGTGTYEQYF. CDR3 DNA: TGTGCCATCAGTTCCGGGACAGGGACCTACGAGCAGTACTTC.

The rearrangement joins TRBV7-2 to TRBJ1-1; 7 bases fit TRBD1. The CDR3 runs to 16 residues. The V gene's germline CDR1 is SGHTA and CDR2 FQGNSA. With V trimmed by 0 bases and J by 0 bases, 4 bases remained unmatched. This chain's CDR3 is CASSLAEGQMNTEAFF. The DNA of the CDR3 is TGTGCCAGCAGCTTAGCGGAGGGACAGATGAACACTGAAGCTTTCTTT.

This chain's CDR3 is CASSTRREFSYNEQFF. The CDR3 DNA reads TGTGCCAGCAGTACAAGGCGGGAGTTCTCCTACAATGAGCAGTTCTTC. V gene TRBV28 combines with J gene TRBJ2-1, with 7 bases fitting TRBD2. This CDR3 contains 16 residues. The V gene's germline CDR1 is MDHEN and CDR2 SYDVKM. V dropped 5 bases and J dropped 0; count of bases not matched to a gene: 7. Combining the CDR3 with reference TRBV28 and TRBJ2-1 gives the whole variable domain DVKVTQSSRYLVKRTGEKVFLECVQDMDHENMFWYRQDPGLGLRLIYFSYDVKMKEKGDIPEGYSVSREKKERFSLILESASTNQTSMYLCASSTRREFSYNEQFFGPGTRLTVL.

The genes are TRBV28 and TRBJ2-1; D not resolved. The CDR3 is 21 amino acids. Looked up from germline, CDR1 is MDHEN and CDR2 is SYDVKM. V lost 1 base, J lost 3 bases, and 28 bases lay in between. CDR3 protein: CASSLYRVFRQAPTGYNEQFF. CDR3 nucleotide sequence: TGTGCCAGCAGTTTATACCGGGTTTTCAGGCAGGCCCCCACCGGCTACAATGAGCAGTTCTTC. Complete variable domain (other parts from reference TRBV28 and TRBJ2-1): DVKVTQSSRYLVKRTGEKVFLECVQDMDHENMFWYRQDPGLGLRLIYFSYDVKMKEKGDIPEGYSVSREKKERFSLILESASTNQTSMYLCASSLYRVFRQAPTGYNEQFFGPGTRLTVL.

J is TRBJ2-2 and V is TRBV30; 7 nucleotides line up with TRBD1. Trimming at V came to 5 bases and at J to 4 bases, leaving 7 bases not matched to a gene. This CDR3 contains 14 residues. Germline V gene sequence: CDR1 GTSNPN, CDR2 SVGIG (reference sequence). The CDR3 nucleotides are TGTGCCTGGGCCCAAGGGGGCGTCACCGGGGAGCTGTTTTTT. Encoded protein: CAWAQGGVTGELFF.

This clone was recorded only once. V gene TRBV5-1 combines with J gene TRBJ1-3; no definite D call. CDR3 length: 15 amino acids. The ends were cut back, 5 bases at V and 0 bases at J, with 12 bases in the middle. Germline values: CDR1 SGHRS, CDR2 YFSETQ. As DNA, the CDR3 is TGCGCCAGCAGATCTGACCCGAACTCTGGAAACACCATATATTTT. Its protein product is CASRSDPNSGNTIYF.

This clone turned up a few times. V is TRBV7-9 and J is TRBJ1-1; D gene ambiguous. The germline V gene encodes CDR1 SEHNR and CDR2 FQNEAQ (reference sequence). Trimming shortened V by 1 base and J by 11 bases, and 8 bases separated the two germline ends. The CDR3 totals 11 residues. The CDR3 DNA follows: TGTGCCAGCAGCTTAGACAGAGGGGCTTTCTTT. It encodes CASSLDRGAFF.

This clone has just a few counts. The gene calls are TRBV4-1 and TRBJ2-2; no definite D call. Per the germline V gene, CDR1 is MGHRA and CDR2 is YSYEKL. The length of the CDR3 is 16 residues. The V end lost 2 bases, the J end lost 0 bases, and 10 bases lay between the germline ends. The CDR3 protein is CASSQTRFANTGELFF. CDR3 nucleotides: TGCGCCAGCAGCCAAACGCGGTTCGCGAACACCGGGGAGCTGTTTTTT.